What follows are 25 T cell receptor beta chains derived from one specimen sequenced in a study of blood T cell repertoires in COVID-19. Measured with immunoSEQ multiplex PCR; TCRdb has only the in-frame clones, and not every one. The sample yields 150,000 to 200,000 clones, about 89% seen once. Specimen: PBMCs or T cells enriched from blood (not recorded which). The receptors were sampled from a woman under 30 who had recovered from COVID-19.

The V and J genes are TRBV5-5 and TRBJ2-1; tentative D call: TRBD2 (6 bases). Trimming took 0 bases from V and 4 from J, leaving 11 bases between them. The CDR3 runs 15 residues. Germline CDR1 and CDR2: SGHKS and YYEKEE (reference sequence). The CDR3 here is CASSLGGGIYNEQFF. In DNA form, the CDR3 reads TGTGCCAGCAGCTTGGGCGGCGGGATTTACAATGAGCAGTTCTTC.

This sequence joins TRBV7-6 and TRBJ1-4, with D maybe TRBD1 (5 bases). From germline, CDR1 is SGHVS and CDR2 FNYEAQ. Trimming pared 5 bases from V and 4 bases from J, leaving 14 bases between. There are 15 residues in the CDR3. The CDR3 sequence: CASSGRQGDNEKLFF. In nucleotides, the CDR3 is TGTGCCAGCAGCGGACGTCAGGGTGATAATGAAAAACTGTTTTTT.

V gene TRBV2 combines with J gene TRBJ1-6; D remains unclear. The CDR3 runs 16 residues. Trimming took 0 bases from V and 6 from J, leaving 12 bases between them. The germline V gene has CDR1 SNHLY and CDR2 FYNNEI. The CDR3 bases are TGTGCCAGCAGTGAAGCGCGGGAGTTGGGTAATTCACCCCTCCACTTT. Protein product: CASSEARELGNSPLHF. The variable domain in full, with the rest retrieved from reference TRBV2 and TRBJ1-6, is EPEVTQTPSHQVTQMGQEVILRCVPISNHLYFYWYRQILGQKVEFLVSFYNNEISEKSEIFDDQFSVERPDGSNFTLKIRSTKLEDSAMYFCASSEARELGNSPLHFGNGTRLTVT.

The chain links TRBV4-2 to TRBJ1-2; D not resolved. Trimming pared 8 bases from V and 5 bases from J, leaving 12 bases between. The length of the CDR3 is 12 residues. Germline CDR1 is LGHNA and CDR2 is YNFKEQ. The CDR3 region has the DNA TGTGCCAGCGCTTCTGATAGATATGGCTACACCTTC. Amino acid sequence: CASASDRYGYTF.

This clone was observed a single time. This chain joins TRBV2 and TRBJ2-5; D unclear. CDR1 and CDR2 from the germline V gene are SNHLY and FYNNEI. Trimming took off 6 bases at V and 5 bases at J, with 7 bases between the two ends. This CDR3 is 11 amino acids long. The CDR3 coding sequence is TGTGCCAGCAGGGGCCTTGAGACCCAGTACTTC. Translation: CASRGLETQYF.

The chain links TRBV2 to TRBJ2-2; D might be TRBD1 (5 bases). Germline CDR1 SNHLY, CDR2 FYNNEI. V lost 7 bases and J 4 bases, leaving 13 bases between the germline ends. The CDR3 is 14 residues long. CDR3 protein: CASMGLVGTGELFF. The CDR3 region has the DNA TGTGCCAGCATGGGGCTAGTTGGCACCGGGGAGCTGTTTTTT.

CDR3 region: CASSQDQGWATEAFF. The CDR3 DNA reads as TGTGCCAGCAGCCAAGATCAGGGTTGGGCCACTGAAGCTTTCTTT. The rearrangement joins TRBV3-1 (or the pseudogene TRBV3-2) to TRBJ1-1, with a weak D call TRBD1 (5 bases). V gave up 0 bases and J gave up 4 bases, with 12 bases separating them. This CDR3 has 15 amino acids. The germline CDR1 and CDR2 sequences are LGHDT and YNNKEL (reference sequence).

The CDR3 loop is CASSPSRGTGESYEQYF. The CDR3 DNA reads TGTGCCAGCAGTCCCTCCCGGGGGACAGGGGAGTCCTACGAGCAGTACTTC. The V and J genes are TRBV28 and TRBJ2-7; 10 nucleotides agree with TRBD1. CDR3 length: 17 residues. CDR1 is MDHEN, CDR2 SYDVKM, per germline. With 5 bases clipped from V and 1 base from J, the junction kept 11 bases outside the gene matches.

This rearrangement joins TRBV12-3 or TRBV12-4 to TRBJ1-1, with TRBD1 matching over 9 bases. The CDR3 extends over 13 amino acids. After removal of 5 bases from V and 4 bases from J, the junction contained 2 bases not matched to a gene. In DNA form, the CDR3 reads TGTGCCAGCAGTCAGACAGGGGGCACTGAAGCTTTCTTT. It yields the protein CASSQTGGTEAFF.

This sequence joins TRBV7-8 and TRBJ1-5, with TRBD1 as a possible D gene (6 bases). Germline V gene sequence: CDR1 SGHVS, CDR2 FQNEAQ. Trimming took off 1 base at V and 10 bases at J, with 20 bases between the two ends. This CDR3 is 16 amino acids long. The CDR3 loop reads CASSLVGPRIQGPQHF. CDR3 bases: TGTGCCAGCAGCTTAGTAGGGCCCCGGATACAGGGACCCCAGCATTTT.

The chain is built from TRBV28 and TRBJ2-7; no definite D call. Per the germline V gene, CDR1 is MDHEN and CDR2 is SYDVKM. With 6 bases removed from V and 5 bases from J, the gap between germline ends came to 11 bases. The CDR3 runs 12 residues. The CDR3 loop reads CASSLMRNEQYF. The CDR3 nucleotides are TGTGCCAGCAGCCTCATGCGGAACGAGCAGTACTTC.

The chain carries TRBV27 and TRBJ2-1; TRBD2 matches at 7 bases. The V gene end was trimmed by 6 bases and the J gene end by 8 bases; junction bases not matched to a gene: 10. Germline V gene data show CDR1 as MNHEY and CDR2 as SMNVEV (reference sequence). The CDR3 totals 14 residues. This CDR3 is CASRLAGPADEQFF. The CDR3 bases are TGTGCCAGCAGGTTAGCGGGCCCCGCAGATGAGCAGTTCTTC.

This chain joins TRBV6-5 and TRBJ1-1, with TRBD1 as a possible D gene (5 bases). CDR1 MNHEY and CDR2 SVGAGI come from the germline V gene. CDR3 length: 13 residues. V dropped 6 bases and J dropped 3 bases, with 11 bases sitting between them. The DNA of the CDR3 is TGTGCCAGCAGGCCTCAGGGATACACTGAAGCTTTCTTT. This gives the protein CASRPQGYTEAFF.

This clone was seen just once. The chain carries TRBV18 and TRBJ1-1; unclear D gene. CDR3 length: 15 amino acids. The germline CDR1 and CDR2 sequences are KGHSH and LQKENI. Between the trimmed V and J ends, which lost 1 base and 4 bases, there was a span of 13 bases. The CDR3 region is CASSPRSGGGTEAFF. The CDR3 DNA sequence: TGTGCCAGCTCACCACGCTCGGGAGGCGGCACTGAAGCTTTCTTT. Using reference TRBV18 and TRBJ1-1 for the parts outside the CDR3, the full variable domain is NAGVMQNPRHLVRRRGQEARLRCSPMKGHSHVYWYRQLPEEGLKFMVYLQKENIIDESGMPKERFSAEFPKEGPSILRIQQVVRGDSAAYFCASSPRSGGGTEAFFGQGTRLTVV.

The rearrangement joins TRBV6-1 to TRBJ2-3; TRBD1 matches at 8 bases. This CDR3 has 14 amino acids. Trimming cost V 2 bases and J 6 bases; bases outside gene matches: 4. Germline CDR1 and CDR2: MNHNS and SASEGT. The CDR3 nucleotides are TGTGCCAGCAGTGAACAGGGGGCGGGTGATACGCAGTATTTT. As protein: CASSEQGAGDTQYF.

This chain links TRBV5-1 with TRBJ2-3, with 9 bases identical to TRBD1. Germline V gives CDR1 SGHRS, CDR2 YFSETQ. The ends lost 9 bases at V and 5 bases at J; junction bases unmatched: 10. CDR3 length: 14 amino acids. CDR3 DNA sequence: TGCGCCACTTCCGCGGGACAGGGATTAGATACGCAGTATTTT. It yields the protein CATSAGQGLDTQYF.

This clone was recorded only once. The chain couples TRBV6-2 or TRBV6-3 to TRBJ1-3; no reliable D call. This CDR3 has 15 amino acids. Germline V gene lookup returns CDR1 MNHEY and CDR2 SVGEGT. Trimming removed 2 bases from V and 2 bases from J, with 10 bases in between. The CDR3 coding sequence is TGTGCCAGCAGTTACATGAGACAAACTGGAAACACCATATATTTT. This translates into CASSYMRQTGNTIYF.

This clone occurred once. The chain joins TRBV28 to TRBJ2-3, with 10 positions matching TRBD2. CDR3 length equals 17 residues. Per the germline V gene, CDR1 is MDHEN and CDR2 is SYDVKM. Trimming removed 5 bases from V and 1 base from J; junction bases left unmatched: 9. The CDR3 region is CASSPRGSGRGTDTQYF. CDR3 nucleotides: TGTGCCAGCAGTCCACGGGGGAGCGGGAGGGGCACAGATACGCAGTATTTT.

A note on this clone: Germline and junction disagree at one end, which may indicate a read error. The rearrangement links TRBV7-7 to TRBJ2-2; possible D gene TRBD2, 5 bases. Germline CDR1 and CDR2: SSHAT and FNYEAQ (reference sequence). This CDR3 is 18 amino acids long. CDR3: CASSREPIRDFNTGELFF. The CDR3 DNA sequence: TGTGCTAGCAGCCGAGAGCCGATCCGGGATTTCAACACCGGGGAGCTGTTTTTT.

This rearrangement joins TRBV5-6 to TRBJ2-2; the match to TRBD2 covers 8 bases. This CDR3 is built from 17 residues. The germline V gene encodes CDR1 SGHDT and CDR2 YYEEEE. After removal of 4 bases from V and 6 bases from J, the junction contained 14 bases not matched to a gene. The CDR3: CASSGAGTRKRPGELFF. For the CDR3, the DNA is TGTGCCAGCAGCGGTGCCGGGACTAGAAAGAGGCCCGGGGAGCTGTTTTTT.

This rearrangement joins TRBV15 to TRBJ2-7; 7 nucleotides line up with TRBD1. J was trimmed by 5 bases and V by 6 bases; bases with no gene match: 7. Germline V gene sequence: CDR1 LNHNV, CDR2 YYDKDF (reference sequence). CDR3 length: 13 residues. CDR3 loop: CATRGGAVNEQYF. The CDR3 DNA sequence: TGTGCCACCAGAGGGGGCGCGGTCAACGAGCAGTACTTC.

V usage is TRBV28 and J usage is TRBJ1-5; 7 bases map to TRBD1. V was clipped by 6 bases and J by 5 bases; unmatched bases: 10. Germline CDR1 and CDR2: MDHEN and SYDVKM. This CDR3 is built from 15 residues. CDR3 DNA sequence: TGTGCCAGCAGCATTGTGACAGGGAGAGATCAGCCCCAGCATTTT. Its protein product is CASSIVTGRDQPQHF.

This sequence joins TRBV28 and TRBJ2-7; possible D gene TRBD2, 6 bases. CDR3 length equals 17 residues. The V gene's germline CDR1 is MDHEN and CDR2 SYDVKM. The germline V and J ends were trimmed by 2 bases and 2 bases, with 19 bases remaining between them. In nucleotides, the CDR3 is TGTGCCAGCAGTTTACCCCTTGGGACTCCCTTGGCCTACGAGCAGTACTTC. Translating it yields CASSLPLGTPLAYEQYF.

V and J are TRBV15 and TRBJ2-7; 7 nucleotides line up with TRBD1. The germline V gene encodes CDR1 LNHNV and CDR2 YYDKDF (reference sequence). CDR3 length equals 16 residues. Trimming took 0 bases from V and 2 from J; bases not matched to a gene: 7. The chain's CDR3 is CATSREVPGTAYEQYF. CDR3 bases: TGTGCCACCAGCAGAGAGGTGCCTGGGACAGCCTACGAGCAGTACTTC.

The chain's CDR3 is CARGGALEAFF. The DNA of the CDR3 is TGTGCCAGGGGTGGGGCTCTAGAAGCTTTCTTT. J is TRBJ1-1 and V is TRBV27, with a possible D match to TRBD1 (5 bases). V was trimmed by 9 bases and J by 8 bases, leaving 13 bases between them. The CDR3 totals 11 residues. The germline V gene encodes CDR1 MNHEY and CDR2 SMNVEV (reference sequence).